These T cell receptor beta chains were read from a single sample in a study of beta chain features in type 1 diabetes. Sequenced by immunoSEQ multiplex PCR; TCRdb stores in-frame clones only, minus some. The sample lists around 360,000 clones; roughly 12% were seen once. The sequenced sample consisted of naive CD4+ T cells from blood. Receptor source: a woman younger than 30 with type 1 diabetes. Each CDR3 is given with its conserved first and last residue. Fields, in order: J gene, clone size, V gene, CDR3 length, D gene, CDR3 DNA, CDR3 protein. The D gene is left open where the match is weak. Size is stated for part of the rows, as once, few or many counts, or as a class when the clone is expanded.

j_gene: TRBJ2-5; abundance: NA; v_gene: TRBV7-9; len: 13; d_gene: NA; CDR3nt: TGTGCCAGCAGCTTTCAGGCGGGCCAGGCCCAGTACTTC; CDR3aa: CASSFQAGQAQYF
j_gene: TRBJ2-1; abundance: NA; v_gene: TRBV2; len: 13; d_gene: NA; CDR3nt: TGTGCCAGCGGTGCGGGGTCCTACAATGAGCAGTTCTTC; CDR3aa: CASGAGSYNEQFF
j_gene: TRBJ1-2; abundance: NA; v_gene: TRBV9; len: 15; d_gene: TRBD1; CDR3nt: TGTGCCAGCAGCGTAGGGACAGGTCTTGGTTATGGCTACACCTTC; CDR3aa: CASSVGTGLGYGYTF
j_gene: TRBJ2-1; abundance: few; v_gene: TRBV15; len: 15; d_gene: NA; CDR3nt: TGTGCCACCAGCAGAGATAAGAGACAGTTCGATGAGCAGTTCTTC; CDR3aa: CATSRDKRQFDEQFF
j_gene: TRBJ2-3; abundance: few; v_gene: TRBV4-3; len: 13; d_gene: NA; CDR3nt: TGCGCCAGCAGCCAACTTGGAGTAGATACGCAGTATTTT; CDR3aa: CASSQLGVDTQYF
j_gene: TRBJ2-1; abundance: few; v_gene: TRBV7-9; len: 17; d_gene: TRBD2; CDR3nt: TGTGCCAGCAGCTCTTCCTTTGTCGGGTGGGGGGGAGGTGAGCAGTTCTTC; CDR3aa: CASSSSFVGWGGGEQFF
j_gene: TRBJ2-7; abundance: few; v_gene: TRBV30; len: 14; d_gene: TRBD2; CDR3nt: TGTGCCTGGAGTGTGGTGGGAGGGCCCGACGAGCAGTACTTC; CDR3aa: CAWSVVGGPDEQYF
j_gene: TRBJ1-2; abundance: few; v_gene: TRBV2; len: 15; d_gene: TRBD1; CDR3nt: TGTGCCAGCAGCGAACAGGGGAGAGCTAACTATGGCTACACCTTC; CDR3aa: CASSEQGRANYGYTF
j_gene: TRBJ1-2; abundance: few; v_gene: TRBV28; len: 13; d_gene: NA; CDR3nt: TGTGCCAGCAGTACTGGACAGAACTATGGCTACACCTTC; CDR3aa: CASSTGQNYGYTF
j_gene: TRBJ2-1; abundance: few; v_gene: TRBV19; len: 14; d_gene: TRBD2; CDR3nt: TGTGCCAGTAGTTTTAGCGGGGGCGGCAATGAGCAGTTCTTC; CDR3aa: CASSFSGGGNEQFF
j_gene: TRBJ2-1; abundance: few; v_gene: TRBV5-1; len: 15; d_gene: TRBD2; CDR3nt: TGCGCCAGCAGCTTGGTAGGTGGGAGGGCGGATGAGCAGTTCTTC; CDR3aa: CASSLVGGRADEQFF
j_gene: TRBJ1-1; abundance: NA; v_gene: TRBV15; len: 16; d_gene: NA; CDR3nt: TGTGCCACCAGCGAGTGGGGGAGGGAGGTCTACACTGAAGCTTTCTTT; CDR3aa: CATSEWGREVYTEAFF
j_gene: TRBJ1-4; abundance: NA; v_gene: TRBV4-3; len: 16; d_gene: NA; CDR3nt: TGCGCCAGCAGCCAGGCCTTATTTGCAACTAATGAAAAACTGTTTTTT; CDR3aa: CASSQALFATNEKLFF
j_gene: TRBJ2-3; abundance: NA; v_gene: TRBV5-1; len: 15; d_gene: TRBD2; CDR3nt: TGCGCCAGCAGCTGGCGGGAGAGGTTTGAGGATACGCAGTATTTT; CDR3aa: CASSWRERFEDTQYF
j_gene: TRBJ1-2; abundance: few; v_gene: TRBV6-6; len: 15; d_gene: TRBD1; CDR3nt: TGTGCCAGCAACCAGGGACAGGGTCGGAGCTATGGCTACACCTTC; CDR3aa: CASNQGQGRSYGYTF
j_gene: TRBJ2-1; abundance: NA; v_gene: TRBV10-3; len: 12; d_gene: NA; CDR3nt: TGTGCCATCGAAGGCGGCGGAAATGAGCAGTTCTTC; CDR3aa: CAIEGGGNEQFF
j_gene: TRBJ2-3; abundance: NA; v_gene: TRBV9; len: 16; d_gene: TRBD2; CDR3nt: TGTGCCAGCAGCGTACGCTCTAGCGGCATCACAGATACGCAGTATTTT; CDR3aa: CASSVRSSGITDTQYF
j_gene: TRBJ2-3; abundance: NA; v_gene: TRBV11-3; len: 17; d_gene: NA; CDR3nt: TGTGCCAGCAGCTTGGGGATTGGGGCCTTTGGCACAGATACGCAGTATTTT; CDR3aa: CASSLGIGAFGTDTQYF
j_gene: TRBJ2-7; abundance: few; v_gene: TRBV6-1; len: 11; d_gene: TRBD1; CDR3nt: TGTGCCAGCAGTCAGGGGGACGAGCAGTACTTC; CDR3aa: CASSQGDEQYF
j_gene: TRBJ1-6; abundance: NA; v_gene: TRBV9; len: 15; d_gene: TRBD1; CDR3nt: TGTGCCAGCAGCGTACAGGGGGAGGTCAATTCACCCCTCCACTTT; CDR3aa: CASSVQGEVNSPLHF
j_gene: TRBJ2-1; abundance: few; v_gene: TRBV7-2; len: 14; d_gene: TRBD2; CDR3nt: TGTGCCAGCAGCTCCCGGACTAGTTCGGATGAGCAGTTCTTC; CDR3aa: CASSSRTSSDEQFF
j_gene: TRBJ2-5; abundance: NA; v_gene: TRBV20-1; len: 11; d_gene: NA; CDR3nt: TGCAGTGCTTACGCAGTGGAGACCCAGTACTTC; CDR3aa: CSAYAVETQYF
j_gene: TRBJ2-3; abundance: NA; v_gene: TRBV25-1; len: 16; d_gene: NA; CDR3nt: TGTGCCAGCAGCGGGCTGGGGCTAGGTAGCACAGATACGCAGTATTTT; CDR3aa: CASSGLGLGSTDTQYF
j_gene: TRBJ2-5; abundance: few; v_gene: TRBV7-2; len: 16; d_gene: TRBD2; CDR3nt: TGTGCCAGCCCAGGTCGGAGCGGGAGGGCCAGAGAGACCCAGTACTTC; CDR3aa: CASPGRSGRARETQYF
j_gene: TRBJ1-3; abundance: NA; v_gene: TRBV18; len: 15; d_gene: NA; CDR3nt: TGTGCCAGCTCACCCACTCCGACACCTGGAAACACCATATATTTT; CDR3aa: CASSPTPTPGNTIYF
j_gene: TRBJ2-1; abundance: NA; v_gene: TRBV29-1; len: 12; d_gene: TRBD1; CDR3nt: TGCAGCGTTGTTTCAGGGGGCGATGAGCAGTTCTTC; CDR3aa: CSVVSGGDEQFF
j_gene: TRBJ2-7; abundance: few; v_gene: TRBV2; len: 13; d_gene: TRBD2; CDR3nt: TGTGCCAGCAGTGGGCGGGAGGGCTACGAGCAGTACTTC; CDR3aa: CASSGREGYEQYF
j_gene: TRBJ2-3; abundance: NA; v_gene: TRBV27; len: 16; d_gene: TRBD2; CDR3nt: TGTGCCAGCCGCTTCTTGGGAGCGGGGGACACAGATACGCAGTATTTT; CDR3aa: CASRFLGAGDTDTQYF
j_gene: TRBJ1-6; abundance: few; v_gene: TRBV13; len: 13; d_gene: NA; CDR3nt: TGTGCCAGCAGCCCCGTATTCAATTCACCCCTCCACTTT; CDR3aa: CASSPVFNSPLHF
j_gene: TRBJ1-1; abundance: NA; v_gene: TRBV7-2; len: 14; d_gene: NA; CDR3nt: TGTGCCAGCAGCTTGTGGGGACAGAACACTGAAGCTTTCTTT; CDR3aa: CASSLWGQNTEAFF
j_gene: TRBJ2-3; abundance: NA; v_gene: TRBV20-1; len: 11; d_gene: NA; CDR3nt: TGCAGTGCTCCTCTCACAGATACGCAGTATTTT; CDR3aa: CSAPLTDTQYF
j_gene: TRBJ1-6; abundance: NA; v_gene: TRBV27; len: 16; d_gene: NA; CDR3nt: TGTGCCAGCAGTTCCCCTCTAGCAGGGAGGAATTCACCCCTCCACTTT; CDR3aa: CASSSPLAGRNSPLHF
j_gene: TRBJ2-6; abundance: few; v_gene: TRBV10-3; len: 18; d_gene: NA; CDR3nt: TGTGCCATCAGTGCGGACCCCAAGGGACTCTCTGGGGCCAACGTCCTGACTTTC; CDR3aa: CAISADPKGLSGANVLTF
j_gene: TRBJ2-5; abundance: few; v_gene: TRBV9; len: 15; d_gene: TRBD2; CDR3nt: TGTGCCAGCAGCTCAATAGCGGGTTTCCAAGAGACCCAGTACTTC; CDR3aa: CASSSIAGFQETQYF
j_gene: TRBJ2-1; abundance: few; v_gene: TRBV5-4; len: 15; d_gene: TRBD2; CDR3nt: TGTGCCAGCACCGGGGGGGCAGACGCCTACAATGAGCAGTTCTTC; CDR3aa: CASTGGADAYNEQFF
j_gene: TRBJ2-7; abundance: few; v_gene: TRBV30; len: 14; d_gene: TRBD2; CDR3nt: TGTGCCTGGAGAAGGGGCCTAGCGGGATACGAGCAGTACTTC; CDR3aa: CAWRRGLAGYEQYF
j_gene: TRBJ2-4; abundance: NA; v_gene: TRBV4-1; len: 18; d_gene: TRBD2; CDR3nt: TGCGCCAGCAGAGGTTTACTAGCGGGAGGGATAGCCAAAAACATTCAGTACTTC; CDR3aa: CASRGLLAGGIAKNIQYF
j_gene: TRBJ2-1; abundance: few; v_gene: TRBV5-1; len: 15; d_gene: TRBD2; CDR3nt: TGCGCCAGCCAACTAGCGGGCTCCCCAGGCTATGAGCAGTTCTTC; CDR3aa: CASQLAGSPGYEQFF
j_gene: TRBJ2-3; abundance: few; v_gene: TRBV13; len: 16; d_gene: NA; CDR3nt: TGTGCCAGCAGCTTATTGGCAGGGCCTGTATCAGCTACGCAGTATTTT; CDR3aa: CASSLLAGPVSATQYF
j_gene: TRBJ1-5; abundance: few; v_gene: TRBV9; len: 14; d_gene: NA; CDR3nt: TGTGCCAGCAGCGTAGTGGCTCAGGGGCCGCCCCAGCATTTT; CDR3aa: CASSVVAQGPPQHF
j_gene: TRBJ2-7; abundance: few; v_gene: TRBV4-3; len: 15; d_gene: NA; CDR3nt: TGCGCCAGCAGCCAAGATGATAGAGGGAACTACGAGCAGTACTTC; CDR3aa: CASSQDDRGNYEQYF
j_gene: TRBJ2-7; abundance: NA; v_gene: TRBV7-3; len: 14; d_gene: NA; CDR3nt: TGTGCCAGCAGTCCTGTCTCCTTGGGGGGCGAGCAGTACTTC; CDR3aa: CASSPVSLGGEQYF
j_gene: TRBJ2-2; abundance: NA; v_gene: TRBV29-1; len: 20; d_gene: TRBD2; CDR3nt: TGCAGCGCCTTCCTAAGTCCTTATTTAGGGACTAGCGGAAACACCGGGGAGCTGTTTTTT; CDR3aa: CSAFLSPYLGTSGNTGELFF
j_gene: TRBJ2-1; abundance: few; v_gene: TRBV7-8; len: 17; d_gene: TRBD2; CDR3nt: TGTGCCAGCAGCCCCCGCGCAACAGGGCCGGGGGGGCGTGAGCAGTTCTTC; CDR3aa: CASSPRATGPGGREQFF
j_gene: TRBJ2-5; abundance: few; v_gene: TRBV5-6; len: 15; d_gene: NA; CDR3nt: TGTGCCAGCAGCTTGCGAGGGCTGTACCAAGAGACCCAGTACTTC; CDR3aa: CASSLRGLYQETQYF